This paragraph covers one T cell receptor (beta chain) sequence. Its antigen is still unknown. Sequence at one end of the junction differs from germline and may be a read error. TCR beta libraries were prepared from cDNA with unique molecular identifiers. TCRdb itself ran the PCR reads through MiXCR, one entry per CDR3 protein. The profile shows some 690,000 distinct CDR3 sequences, just under 30% of them singletons. The data stem from a study of post-analysis software for immune sequencing data. Study results and caveats: Relative to controls, patients had a few TRBV segments at higher frequency, with TRBV5-6, TRBV5-1 and TRBV20-1 among these.

CDR1 is SGHRS and CDR2 is YFSETQ in the germline V gene. CDR3 length: 17 amino acids. Sequencing input: blood. This TCR was recovered from a girl aged 5 to 17 with multiple sclerosis. The chain couples TRBV5-1 to TRBJ1-2; no clear D gene. This chain's CDR3 is CTSSAGRSPPLNYGYTF. CDR3 DNA sequence: TGCACCAGCAGCGCCGGAAGGAGTCCTCCCCTTAACTATGGCTACACCTTC.